This T cell receptor beta chain was profiled in a study of blood T cell repertoires in COVID-19. Turning to the study itself: COVID-19 samples from acute and convalescent phases originated in the United States, Italy and Spain. T cells, B-cell-depleted T cells, or PBMCs supplied cDNA or gDNA.

Original data processing: Nucleated cell number was recorded as an estimate derived from reference gene primer amplification. Assay used: immunoSEQ multiplex PCR; TCRdb lists only in-frame clones, some missing. That table supplies the V and J calls and clone size; D and trimming were determined from the DNA. The data contain about 66,000 clones, about 91% of them singletons. The germline CDR1 and CDR2 sequences are SGHNT and YENEEA. The CDR3 sequence is 16 residues long. J gave up 0 bases and V 5 bases, and 3 bases lay outside the gene matches. The sequencing input was peripheral blood. The chain joins TRBV11-3 to TRBJ1-3, with 11 bases identical to TRBD1. This receptor was identified in a woman in her sixties or seventies with acute or convalescent COVID-19. The CDR3 sequence: CASSAGTGGSGNTIYF. The DNA for the CDR3 is TGTGCCAGCAGCGCAGGGACAGGGGGCTCTGGAAACACCATATATTTT.